This TCR beta chain is from a study of immune cell composition in non-small cell lung cancer. About the study: Histologic subtype was mainly adenocarcinoma or squamous cell carcinoma. Study results and caveats: Squamous carcinomas (approximately 75%) more often had tumour-associated clones >0.5% than adenocarcinomas (33%).

Some clones are missing from TCRdb's copy, which holds only in-frame ones; the method was immunoSEQ multiplex PCR. This table holds thousands of clones, approximately 80% found once. On this clone: Its target is unknown.

This TCR derives from a human donor with non-small cell lung cancer. Sequencing was carried out using lung tumor tissue.

In DNA form, the CDR3 reads TGTGCCAGCAGCAAACCGGACTCCTATGGCTACACCTTC. Translating it yields CASSKPDSYGYTF. The J gene is TRBJ1-2, the V gene TRBV7-2; D gene uncertain. Germline CDR1 and CDR2: SGHTA and FQGNSA. The germline V and J ends were trimmed by 5 bases and 4 bases, with 11 bases remaining between them. The CDR3 totals 13 residues.